This T cell receptor (beta chain) was recovered during a study of blood T cell repertoires in COVID-19. Overall study: The samples span acute and convalescent COVID-19 from the United States, Italy and Spain. PBMCs, B-cell-depleted T cells, or T cells were the source of the cDNA or gDNA that made up the material.

This clone was observed a few times. Per the original methods: Nucleated cell number was recorded as an estimate derived from reference gene primer amplification. Here immunoSEQ multiplex PCR was the method, and the copy in TCRdb shows in-frame clones only, minus some. V and J calls and clone size are those listed in that table; D and trimming were worked out from the DNA. The sample yields approximately 220,000 clones, about 87% seen once. This CDR3 contains 14 residues. Per the germline V gene, CDR1 is LNHDA and CDR2 is SQIVND (reference sequence). V lost 9 bases to trimming and J lost 8 bases; unmatched junction nucleotides: 10.

The clonotype comes from a man aged 55 to 70 who had recovered from COVID-19. What was sequenced was peripheral blood. V gene TRBV19 combines with J gene TRBJ1-2; 12 bases map to TRBD1. In nucleotides, the CDR3 is TGTGCCAGCCTTACGGGACAGGGGGCCGGGGGCTACACCTTC. Protein sequence: CASLTGQGAGGYTF.